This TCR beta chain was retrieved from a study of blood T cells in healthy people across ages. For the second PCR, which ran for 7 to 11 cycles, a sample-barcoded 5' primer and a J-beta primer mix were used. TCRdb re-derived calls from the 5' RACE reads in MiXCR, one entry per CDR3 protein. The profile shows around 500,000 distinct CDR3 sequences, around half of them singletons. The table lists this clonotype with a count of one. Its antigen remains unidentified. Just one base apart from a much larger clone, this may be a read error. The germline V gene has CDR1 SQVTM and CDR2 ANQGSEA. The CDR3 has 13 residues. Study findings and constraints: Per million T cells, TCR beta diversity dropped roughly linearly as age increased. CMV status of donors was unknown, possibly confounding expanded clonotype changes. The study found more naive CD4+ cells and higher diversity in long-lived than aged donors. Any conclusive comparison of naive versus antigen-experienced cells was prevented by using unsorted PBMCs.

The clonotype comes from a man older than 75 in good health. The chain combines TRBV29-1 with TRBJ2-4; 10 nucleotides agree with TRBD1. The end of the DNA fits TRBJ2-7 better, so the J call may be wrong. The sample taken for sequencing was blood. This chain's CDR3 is CSVTGQGPYEQYF. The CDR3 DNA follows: TGCAGCGTCACGGGACAGGGGCCGTACGAGCAGTACTTC.